This T cell receptor beta chain was identified in a study of CD8+ T cells in alopecia areata. Study information: Treated patients took oral tofacitinib at 5 to 10 mg twice daily. The study's findings and limits: Relative to normal scalp, lesional scalp, especially alopecia totalis/universalis, showed higher clonality.

Germline loops: CDR1 SGHVS, CDR2 FNYEAQ. The V end lost 3 bases, the J end lost 2 bases, and 17 bases lay between the germline ends. The CDR3 has 17 residues. A remark on this clone: Antigen: not known.

Sequencing used cDNA as its template, made by extracting RNA and reverse transcribing it. Clones were sequenced by immunoSEQ multiplex PCR, and TCRdb holds only the in-frame ones, with some missing. The sample includes 110,000 or so clones, around two fifths of them seen just once. The sequenced material came from CD4+ T cells sorted from blood. The TCR sequence derives from a human donor with alopecia areata. The chain couples TRBV7-6 to TRBJ1-5; a possible D gene is TRBD1 (6 bases). The CDR3 DNA follows: TGTGCCAGCAGCTTTCAGGCGGCGGGACATGGCAATCAGCCCCAGCATTTT. This sequence encodes CASSFQAAGHGNQPQHF.